A single sample is the source of the 18 T cell receptor beta chains below, sequenced in a study of blood T cells in healthy people across ages. Sample-barcoded 5' priming and a J-beta primer mix drove a second PCR of about 6 to 12 cycles. TCRdb redid the calling of the 5' RACE reads with MiXCR, one entry per CDR3 protein. The sample lists 1.8 million or so distinct CDR3 sequences; approximately 40% were seen once. Sequencing was done on a sample of blood. The receptors originated from a human donor in good health.

This clonotype was counted once. CDR3 nucleotide sequence: TGCAGTGCAAGCGCTAGCGGGCCGGCAGATACGCAGTATTTT. Protein sequence: CSASASGPADTQYF. The rearrangement uses TRBV20-1 and TRBJ2-3, with 8 positions matching TRBD2. Germline V gene lookup returns CDR1 DFQATT and CDR2 SNEGSKA (reference sequence). The CDR3 length is 14 residues. The V gene end was trimmed by 6 bases and the J gene end by 4 bases; junction bases not matched to a gene: 9.

The CDR3: CASRSTASGVYF. The CDR3 coding sequence is TGTGCCAGCAGATCCACCGCCTCAGGGGTGTATTTT. The chain joins TRBV27 to TRBJ2-3; D possibly corresponds to TRBD1 (6 bases). Germline V gene lookup returns CDR1 MNHEY and CDR2 SMNVEV (reference sequence). The CDR3 covers 12 residues. V lost 6 bases to trimming and J lost 14 bases, with 18 bases between them.

The V and J genes are TRBV9 and TRBJ2-6; 8 nucleotides line up with TRBD2. V gave up 4 bases and J gave up 3 bases; unmatched junction bases: 3. Per the germline V gene, CDR1 is SGDLS and CDR2 is YYNGEE. The CDR3 runs to 15 residues. CDR3 protein: CASSPGGVGANVLTF. The CDR3 coding sequence is TGTGCCAGCAGCCCCGGGGGGGTTGGGGCCAACGTCCTGACTTTC. The full variable domain, with the rest looked up from reference TRBV9 and TRBJ2-6, is DSGVTQTPKHLITATGQRVTLRCSPRSGDLSVYWYQQSLDQGLQFLIQYYNGEERAKGNILERFSAQQFPDLHSELNLSSLELGDSALYFCASSPGGVGANVLTFGAGSRLTVL.

This clonotype was seen only a few times. The V and J genes are TRBV29-1 and TRBJ1-1; 7 bases agree with TRBD1. The CDR3 contains 14 residues. CDR1 SQVTM and CDR2 ANQGSEA come from the germline V gene. Losses at the gene ends were 4 bases for V and 4 bases for J; bases not matched to a gene: 9. Written as DNA, the CDR3 is TGCAGCGTTGTGAAGGGGGCGCGTAGCACTGAAGCTTTCTTT. Protein product: CSVVKGARSTEAFF.

In its sample, this clonotype was seen a few times. The chain recombines TRBV6-2 or TRBV6-3 with TRBJ1-5; 7 bases line up with TRBD1. V was pared by 5 bases and J by 1 base, with 8 bases of the junction left unmatched. CDR1 and CDR2 from the germline V gene are MNHEY and SVGEGT. The CDR3 totals 16 residues. The CDR3 DNA follows: TGTGCCAGCAGTCGCCCAGGGGGTGTGAGCAATCAGCCCCAGCATTTT. Translation gives CASSRPGGVSNQPQHF.

This chain joins TRBV5-1 and TRBJ2-5, with 7 nucleotides matching TRBD2. CDR3 length: 13 amino acids. Trimming cost V 7 bases and J 1 base; bases outside gene matches: 4. The V gene's germline CDR1 is SGHRS and CDR2 YFSETQ. CDR3 sequence: CASAGDRQETQYF. The CDR3 DNA sequence: TGCGCCAGCGCGGGGGACCGCCAAGAGACCCAGTACTTC. The whole variable domain, remainder taken from reference TRBV5-1 and TRBJ2-5, is KAGVTQTPRYLIKTRGQQVTLSCSPISGHRSVSWYQQTPGQGLQFLFEYFSETQRNKGNFPGRFSGRQFSNSRSEMNVSTLELGDSALYLCASAGDRQETQYFGPGTRLLVL.

The chain combines TRBV20-1 with TRBJ1-2, with D possibly being TRBD1 (6 bases). V lost 3 bases and J lost 2, with 16 bases in between. The germline gives CDR1 DFQATT, CDR2 SNEGSKA (reference sequence). CDR3 length: 15 amino acids. The DNA of the CDR3 is TGCAGTGCTAGTGGACAGTTTGGTCCGAACTATGGCTACACCTTC. Protein: CSASGQFGPNYGYTF.

The V and J genes are TRBV10-3 and TRBJ2-1, with 14 bases identical to TRBD2. Germline trimming cut 6 bases from V and 1 base from J; bases unmatched to any gene: 2. Germline-derived CDR1 and CDR2 are ENHRY and SYGVKD. This CDR3 has 16 amino acids. Written as DNA, the CDR3 is TGTGCCATCAGCGGACTAGCGGGGGGATCCTACAATGAGCAGTTCTTC. Translating it yields CAISGLAGGSYNEQFF.

In DNA form, the CDR3 reads TGCAGCGTTGAAGATCCGGGGGGTGGGGATGGCTACACCTTC. It yields the protein CSVEDPGGGDGYTF. V usage is TRBV29-1 and J usage is TRBJ1-2, with D perhaps TRBD1 (5 bases). V lost 0 bases and J 6 bases, leaving 14 bases between the germline ends. The CDR3 is 14 residues long. Germline-derived CDR1 and CDR2 are SQVTM and ANQGSEA.

V and J are TRBV7-2 and TRBJ1-2; D ambiguous. V shed 4 bases and J shed 3 bases, with 15 bases lying between them. Germline V gene data show CDR1 as SGHTA and CDR2 as FQGNSA. The CDR3 runs to 15 residues. The CDR3 is CASSSIPGPYYGYTF. In DNA, the CDR3 is TGTGCCAGCAGCTCTATTCCCGGGCCCTACTATGGCTACACCTTC.

This clonotype was recorded a few times. This chain connects TRBV7-6 to TRBJ2-7; the match to TRBD2 covers 9 bases. The CDR3 totals 14 residues. The V gene end was trimmed by 8 bases and the J gene end by 5 bases; junction bases not matched to a gene: 10. CDR1 is SGHVS and CDR2 is FNYEAQ in the germline V gene. The CDR3 sequence: CASAREGGPNEQYF. For the CDR3, the DNA is TGTGCCAGCGCGCGGGAGGGGGGCCCTAACGAGCAGTACTTC.

This clonotype was detected ten times or more. The V gene is TRBV29-1, the J gene TRBJ2-7; the D is unclear. The CDR3 covers 14 residues. Trimming removed 4 bases at V and 0 bases at J, with 13 bases between. Germline assignment: CDR1 SQVTM and CDR2 ANQGSEA. The CDR3 spells CSVADTQSSYEQYF. The CDR3 DNA sequence: TGCAGCGTTGCCGACACCCAGAGCTCCTACGAGCAGTACTTC.

The chain combines TRBV20-1 with TRBJ2-1; 9 bases map to TRBD2. Germline V gives CDR1 DFQATT, CDR2 SNEGSKA (reference sequence). J was trimmed by 7 bases and V by 0 bases; bases with no gene match: 19. The CDR3 consists of 19 residues. The CDR3 nucleotides read TGCAGTGCTAGAGATCACCAGACCAGTGGAGCGGGGGGTCATAATGAGCAGTTCTTC. Protein product: CSARDHQTSGAGGHNEQFF.

The table lists this clonotype with many counts. The chain joins TRBV12-3 or TRBV12-4 to TRBJ2-4; D not resolved. The CDR3 extends over 14 amino acids. Trimming cost V 8 bases and J 0 bases, with 11 bases left between them. CDR3 sequence: CASQRATAKNIQYF. The CDR3 DNA follows: TGTGCCAGCCAACGGGCGACAGCCAAAAACATTCAGTACTTC.

This clonotype was seen repeatedly, ten times or more. The chain combines TRBV3-1 with TRBJ2-7; TRBD1 is a possible D gene (6 bases). V was pared by 0 bases and J by 3 bases, with 9 bases between. Germline V gene data show CDR1 as LGHDT and CDR2 as YNNKEL (reference sequence). The CDR3 runs to 14 residues. The CDR3 region has the DNA TGTGCCAGCAGCCAAGACGGCAGGGGCTACGAGCAGTACTTC. Translated, it gives CASSQDGRGYEQYF.

The rearrangement uses TRBV21-1 and TRBJ2-1; TRBD1, as called in the table, went unchecked against the DNA. TRBV21-1 corresponds to a pseudogene. The CDR3 is made up of 16 amino acids. The CDR3 DNA sequence: TGTGCCAGCAGCATAGGGACAGGGGGCGGTTTGAGTGAGCAGTTCTTC. This gives the protein CASSIGTGGGLSEQFF.

The DNA for the CDR3 is TGTGCCAGCAGCTTACGGGACATAACTAACTATGGCTACACCTTC. It is translated as CASSLRDITNYGYTF. This sequence joins TRBV5-5 and TRBJ1-2; D possibly corresponds to TRBD1 (6 bases). Trimming stripped 2 bases from V and 0 bases from J, with 11 bases between. CDR1 and CDR2 from the germline V gene are SGHKS and YYEKEE (reference sequence). The CDR3 consists of 15 residues.

The rearrangement links TRBV29-1 to TRBJ1-1; 7 nucleotides align to TRBD1. The trim removed 7 bases at V and 6 bases at J, leaving 11 bases unmatched. Germline values: CDR1 SQVTM, CDR2 ANQGSEA. The CDR3 loop spans 13 amino acids. The CDR3 DNA sequence: TGCAGCGCTACCATTACAGGGGTTTCTGAAGCTTTCTTT. It specifies CSATITGVSEAFF.